One sample yielded the 13 T cell receptor beta chains listed below, sequenced in a study of regulatory T cells in long-lasting Graves disease. Building the TCR beta libraries relied on iRepertoire HTBI primers, and CDR3 regions underwent Arm-PCR. One entry per CDR3 protein results from TCRdb running MiXCR on the multiplex PCR reads. The table has roughly 360,000 distinct CDR3 sequences, 23% seen once. The sample's time point: persistent/refractory GD, antithyroid drugs over 5 years with positive TRAb. The TCR library was made from RNA extracted from PBMCs. Sequenced material: peripheral blood mononuclear cells (PBMCs), taken when the disease was refractory, from a patient treated with antithyroid drugs. The receptors originated from a woman aged 40 to 49 with Graves disease.

This clonotype was seen ten or more times. This rearrangement joins TRBV5-1 to TRBJ1-1; TRBD1 matches 7 bases. Germline V CDR1 and CDR2: SGHRS, YFSETQ. The junction had 9 bases not matched to a gene; V was cut back by 4 bases and J by 0 bases. The CDR3 runs 16 residues. This chain's CDR3 is CASSLFTGTVNTEAFF. In DNA form, the CDR3 reads TGCGCCAGCAGCCTTTTTACCGGGACAGTGAACACTGAAGCTTTCTTT.

This clonotype was observed a handful of times. This sequence joins TRBV9 and TRBJ2-5, with 8 bases lining up with TRBD2. CDR3 size: 15 residues. The V and J ends lost 4 bases and 4 bases, in that order; junction bases with no gene match: 9. Germline values: CDR1 SGDLS, CDR2 YYNGEE. The CDR3 DNA is TGTGCCAGCAGCCCCAGTAGCGGGAACCGAGAGACCCAGTACTTC. This translates into CASSPSSGNRETQYF.

This clonotype appeared many times. This chain connects TRBV6-1 to TRBJ1-5; a weak D match, TRBD1 (6 bases). V lost 11 bases to trimming and J lost 2 bases, with 13 bases between them. Germline values: CDR1 MNHNS, CDR2 SASEGT. This CDR3 has 13 amino acids. The CDR3 spells CAGNRDGNQPQHF. For the CDR3, the DNA is TGTGCCGGAAACAGGGACGGCAATCAGCCCCAGCATTTT.

The CDR3 sequence: CASSLFLGQVYNEQFF. DNA of the CDR3: TGTGCCAGCAGCTTATTCTTGGGACAGGTATACAATGAGCAGTTCTTC. J is TRBJ2-1 and V is TRBV7-9, with 8 positions matching TRBD1. The CDR3 is made up of 16 amino acids. V lost 2 bases, J lost 4 bases, and 7 bases stayed unmatched. Germline assignment: CDR1 SEHNR and CDR2 FQNEAQ (reference sequence).

The rearrangement links TRBV6-5 to TRBJ2-6, with D unresolved. CDR1 and CDR2 from the germline V gene are MNHEY and SVGAGI. This CDR3 region has 15 residues. Trimming took off 1 base at V and 1 base at J, with 5 bases between the two ends. The CDR3 sequence is CASSYLVSGANVLTF. The CDR3, as DNA: TGTGCCAGCAGTTACTTGGTATCTGGGGCCAACGTCCTGACTTTC.

The table lists this clonotype with a few counts. The gene calls are TRBV5-1 and TRBJ2-7; tentative D call: TRBD1 (5 bases). The CDR3 runs to 15 residues. V gave up 4 bases and J gave up 6 bases, with 20 bases separating them. CDR1 is SGHRS and CDR2 is YFSETQ in the germline V gene. The CDR3 loop is CASSPKVRQGSEQYF. Written as DNA, the CDR3 is TGCGCCAGCAGCCCCAAGGTCCGGCAGGGAAGCGAGCAGTACTTC. The entire variable domain, with the rest obtained from reference TRBV5-1 and TRBJ2-7, is as follows: KAGVTQTPRYLIKTRGQQVTLSCSPISGHRSVSWYQQTPGQGLQFLFEYFSETQRNKGNFPGRFSGRQFSNSRSEMNVSTLELGDSALYLCASSPKVRQGSEQYFGPGTRLTVT.

Points on this clonotype: A read error is possible here, since a much larger clone lies one base away. The genes are TRBV6-1 and TRBJ1-4, with D possibly matching TRBD1 (5 bases). The CDR3 is 15 residues long. Germline values: CDR1 MNHNS, CDR2 SASEGT. Trimming pared 6 bases from V and 0 bases from J, leaving 11 bases between. The CDR3 nucleotides are TGTGCCAGCAGCCGGGACGTAGCAACTAATGAAAAACTGTTTTTT. This translates into CASSRDVATNEKLFF.

The J gene is TRBJ1-5, the V gene TRBV12-3 or TRBV12-4, with D unclear. With 6 bases removed from V and 9 bases from J, the gap between germline ends came to 12 bases. CDR3 size: 12 residues. CDR3 sequence reads: CASSRLERPQHF. The CDR3 bases are TGTGCCAGCAGCCGGTTGGAGAGGCCCCAGCATTTT.

This clonotype was observed a few times. The CDR3 DNA reads TGTGCCAGCAGCCAAGGACAGGGGGCCACCGGGGAGCTGTTTTTT. This sequence encodes CASSQGQGATGELFF. The chain couples TRBV5-5 to TRBJ2-2, with 11 bases fitting TRBD1. Trimming took 4 bases from V and 4 from J; bases not matched to a gene: 3. Per the germline V gene, CDR1 is SGHKS and CDR2 is YYEKEE (reference sequence). CDR3 size: 15 residues.

This clonotype was detected once. A much larger clone differs by one base, so this may be a read error. This chain connects TRBV2 to TRBJ2-7; possible D gene TRBD1, 6 bases. The CDR3 runs 13 residues. Germline V gives CDR1 SNHLY, CDR2 FYNNEI. The CDR3 DNA reads TGTGCCAGCAGGAGGGACAAAACCTACGAGCAGCACTTC. Encoded protein: CASRRDKTYEQHF.

This clonotype was counted between two and nine times. Relative to the germline gene, one junction end is altered; a read error may explain this. The chain carries TRBV20-1 and TRBJ2-7; D is unresolved. Germline assignment: CDR1 DFQATT and CDR2 SNEGSKA (reference sequence). This CDR3 spans 14 amino acids. CDR3 region: CSARKYSNSFEQYF. The CDR3 region has the DNA TGCAGTGCTAGGAAGTACAGTAATTCCTTCGAGCAGTACTTC.

The rearrangement uses TRBV27 and TRBJ2-7; weak D call: TRBD2 (6 bases). V was pared by 2 bases and J by 3 bases, with 11 bases between. From germline, CDR1 is MNHEY and CDR2 SMNVEV (reference sequence). CDR3 length: 14 residues. The CDR3 region is CASSLPGSIYEQYF. CDR3 in DNA: TGTGCCAGCAGTTTACCCGGGAGTATCTACGAGCAGTACTTC.

The V and J genes are TRBV14 and TRBJ1-1; no firm D call. Germline-derived CDR1 and CDR2 are SGHDN and FVKESK. This CDR3 contains 12 residues. Trimming shortened V by 1 base and J by 6 bases, and 6 bases separated the two germline ends. CDR3: CASSQGTAEAFF. The CDR3 DNA sequence: TGTGCCAGCAGCCAAGGTACGGCTGAAGCTTTCTTT.